This note documents a single TCR beta chain sequence. Its antigen is not yet known. The input lacks base qualities; no much larger clone sits a single base away. TCRbeta CDR3 regions were amplified from genomic DNA using the immunoSEQ Assay, a bias-controlled multiplex PCR. As for how the authors treated the data: Within the assay, amplification of reference gene primers was used to estimate how many nucleated cells each sample contained. Sequence reads were collapsed and filtered to measure the absolute abundance of every unique TCRbeta CDR3 rearrangement. Productive Simpson clonality was computed per sample as the square root of Simpson's diversity index over productive rearrangements. TCRdb provides this immuneACCESS table in a form limited to in-frame rearrangements. Some clones are lacking; in checked studies, under half of them reflect an unresolved V gene, and why the rest are absent is not known. That table furnishes V, J and clone size, whereas the DNA furnished D and trimming. The sample table records more than 150,000 clones; less than 90% of these occur just once. The top ten hold around 6.5% of the sample.

This sample stems from a study of blood T cell repertoires in COVID-19 (dated by TCRdb to about 2020). Context from the whole study: The collaborator samples originated in the United States, Italy and Spain and spanned the acute and convalescent phases of COVID-19. Deeply sampled blood TCRbeta repertoires from subjects exposed to, actively infected with, or recovered from COVID-19 were included in the dataset. Where HLA class I and class II types were available, the types were taken from metadata supplied by the sample provider, not from assay-based typing. The samples were drawn from the first 160 participants of the ongoing ImmuneRACE study and from under 1,500 subjects provided by 6 global collaborators. Sample metadata almost always included a de-identified subject ID, COVID-19 status, age in years and sex. The prospective study material was composed of cDNA or gDNA derived from T cells, B-cell-depleted T cells, or PBMCs. A freely available public database, intended as a resource for researchers studying the immune response to SARS-CoV-2, is where the repertoires were released. On the study overall, not on this receptor specifically: The quantity of clinical and demographic metadata differed by source and by participant and was supplied without curation.

In the prospective study, participants were roughly 18 to 89 years old, resided in approximately 25 geographic areas of the United States, and were enrolled through a virtual design. To assign participants to cohorts, the prospective study relied on clinical history that participants themselves reported in a screening survey and a study questionnaire. For ImmuneRACE Cohort 3, a participant was defined as recovered based on two consecutive negative NP/OP PCR tests, clearance by a healthcare professional, or resolution of symptoms. Mobile phlebotomists in the prospective study collected whole blood, serum and a nasopharyngeal or oropharyngeal swab from every participant. Participants in the prospective study had the option to provide additional blood draws and questionnaires over an approximately 2-month period. Blood samples from the prospective study were shipped frozen or at room temperature prior to DNA extraction.

The CDR1 and CDR2 encoded by the germline V gene (reference sequence) are GTSNPN and SVGIG. From the cysteine up to the phenylalanine, the CDR3 has a length of 14 residues. CDR3 DNA only is kept here, 42 bases in frame from base 1. Clipping removes 1 base from V and 5 bases from J, with 6 as the unmatched junction base count. This receptor chain uses TRBV30 and TRBJ1-1, and 8 bases in between align with TRBD1. The receptor was derived from a woman between 50 and 59 years old who had recovered from COVID-19. Sequencing used PBMCs or T cells enriched from blood (not recorded which). The sequenced DNA is TGTGCCTGGAGTGGGACAGGGCGGGAGACTGAAGCTTTCTTT. It codes for CAWSGTGRETEAFF.